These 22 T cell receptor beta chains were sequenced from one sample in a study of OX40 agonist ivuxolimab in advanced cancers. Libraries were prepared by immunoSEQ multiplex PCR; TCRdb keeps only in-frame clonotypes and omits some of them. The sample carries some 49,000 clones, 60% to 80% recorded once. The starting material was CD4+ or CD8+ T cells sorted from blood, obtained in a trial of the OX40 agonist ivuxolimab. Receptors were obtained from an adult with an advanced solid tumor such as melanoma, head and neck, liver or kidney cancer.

CDR3 protein: CASSLTEFDQPQHF. CDR3 bases: TGTGCCAGCTCACTAACAGAGTTTGATCAGCCCCAGCATTTT. The chain joins TRBV18 to TRBJ1-5, with no clear D. The V gene's germline CDR1 is KGHSH and CDR2 LQKENI. V lost 4 bases and J lost 5, with 12 bases in between. This CDR3 has 14 amino acids.

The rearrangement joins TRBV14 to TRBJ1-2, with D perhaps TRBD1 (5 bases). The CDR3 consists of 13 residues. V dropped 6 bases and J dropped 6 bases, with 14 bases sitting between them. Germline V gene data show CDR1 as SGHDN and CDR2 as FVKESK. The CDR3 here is CASSRSGTHGYTF. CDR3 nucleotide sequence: TGTGCCAGCAGTCGTTCAGGGACCCATGGCTACACCTTC.

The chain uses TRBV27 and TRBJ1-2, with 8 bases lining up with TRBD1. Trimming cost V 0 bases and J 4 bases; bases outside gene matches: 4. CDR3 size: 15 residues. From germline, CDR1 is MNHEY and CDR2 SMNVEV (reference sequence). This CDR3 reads CASSLSRDRFYGYTF. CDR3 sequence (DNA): TGTGCCAGCAGTTTATCCCGGGACAGGTTCTATGGCTACACCTTC.

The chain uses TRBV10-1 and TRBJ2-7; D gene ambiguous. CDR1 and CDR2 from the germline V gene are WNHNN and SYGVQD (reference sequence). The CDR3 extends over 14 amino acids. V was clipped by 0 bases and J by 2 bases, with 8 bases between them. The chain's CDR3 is CASSESRSTYEQYF. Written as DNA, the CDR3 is TGCGCCAGCAGTGAGTCGAGGTCTACCTACGAGCAGTACTTC.

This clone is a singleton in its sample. The CDR3 loop reads CASSFSHEQFF. The CDR3 DNA sequence: TGTGCCAGCAGTTTTAGCCATGAGCAGTTCTTC. The J gene is TRBJ2-1, the V gene TRBV6-5, with unresolved D. This CDR3 comprises 11 residues. Germline-derived CDR1 and CDR2 are MNHEY and SVGAGI. V was trimmed by 4 bases and J by 8 bases, leaving 6 bases between them.

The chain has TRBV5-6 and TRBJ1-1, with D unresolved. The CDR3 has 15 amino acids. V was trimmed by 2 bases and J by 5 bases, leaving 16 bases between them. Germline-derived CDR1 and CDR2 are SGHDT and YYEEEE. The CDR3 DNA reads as TGTGCCAGCAGCTTCAGCTGGGGTTTGGTAACTGAAGCTTTCTTT. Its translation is CASSFSWGLVTEAFF. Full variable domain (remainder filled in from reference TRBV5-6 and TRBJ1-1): DAGVTQSPTHLIKTRGQQVTLRCSPKSGHDTVSWYQQALGQGPQFIFQYYEEEERQRGNFPDRFSGHQFPNYSSELNVNALLLGDSALYLCASSFSWGLVTEAFFGQGTRLTVV.

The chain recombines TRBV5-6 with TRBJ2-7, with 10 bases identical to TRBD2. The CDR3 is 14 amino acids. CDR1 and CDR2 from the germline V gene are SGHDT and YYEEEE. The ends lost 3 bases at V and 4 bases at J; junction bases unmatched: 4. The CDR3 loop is CASSSGLAMYEQYF. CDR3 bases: TGTGCCAGCAGCTCGGGACTAGCGATGTACGAGCAGTACTTC.

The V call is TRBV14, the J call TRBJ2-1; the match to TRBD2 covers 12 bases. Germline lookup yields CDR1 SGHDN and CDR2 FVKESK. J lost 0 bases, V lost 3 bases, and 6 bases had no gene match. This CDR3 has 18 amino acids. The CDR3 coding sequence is TGTGCCAGCAGCCAGAGGACTAGCGGGATTAGCTCCTACAATGAGCAGTTCTTC. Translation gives CASSQRTSGISSYNEQFF. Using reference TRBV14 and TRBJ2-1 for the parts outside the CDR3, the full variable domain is EAGVTQFPSHSVIEKGQTVTLRCDPISGHDNLYWYRRVMGKEIKFLLHFVKESKQDESGMPNNRFLAERTGGTYSTLKVQPAELEDSGVYFCASSQRTSGISSYNEQFFGPGTRLTVL.

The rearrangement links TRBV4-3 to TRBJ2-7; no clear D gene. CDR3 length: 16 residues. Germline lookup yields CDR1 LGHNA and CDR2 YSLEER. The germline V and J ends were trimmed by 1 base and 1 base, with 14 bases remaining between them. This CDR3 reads CASSQGGLAGSYEQYF. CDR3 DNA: TGCGCCAGCAGCCAAGGTGGGCTCGCAGGATCCTACGAGCAGTACTTC.

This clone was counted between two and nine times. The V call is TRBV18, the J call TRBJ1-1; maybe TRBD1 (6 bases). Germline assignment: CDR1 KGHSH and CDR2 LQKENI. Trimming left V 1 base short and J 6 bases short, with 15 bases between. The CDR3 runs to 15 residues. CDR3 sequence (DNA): TGTGCCAGCTCACCACGAGCAGGGGAGGTTTCTGAAGCTTTCTTT. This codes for CASSPRAGEVSEAFF.

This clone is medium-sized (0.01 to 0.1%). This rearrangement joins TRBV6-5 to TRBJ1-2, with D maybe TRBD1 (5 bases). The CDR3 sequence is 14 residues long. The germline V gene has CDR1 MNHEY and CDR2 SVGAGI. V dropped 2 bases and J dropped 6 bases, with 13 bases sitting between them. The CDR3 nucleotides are TGTGCCAGCAGTTACGGACCGGGGCGTAATGGCTACACCTTC. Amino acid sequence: CASSYGPGRNGYTF.

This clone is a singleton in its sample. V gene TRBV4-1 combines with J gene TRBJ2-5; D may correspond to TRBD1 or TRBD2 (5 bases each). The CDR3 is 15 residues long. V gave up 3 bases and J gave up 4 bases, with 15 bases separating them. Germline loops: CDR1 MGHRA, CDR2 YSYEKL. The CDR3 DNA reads TGCGCCAGCAGCCACCCTCCCGAGGGGTCAGAGACCCAGTACTTC. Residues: CASSHPPEGSETQYF.

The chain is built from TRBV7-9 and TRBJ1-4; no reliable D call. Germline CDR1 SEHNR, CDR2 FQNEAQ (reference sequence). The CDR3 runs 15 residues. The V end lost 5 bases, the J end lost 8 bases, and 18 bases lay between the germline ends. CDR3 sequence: CASSPRSGIEEKLFF. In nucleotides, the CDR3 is TGTGCCAGCAGCCCGCGGTCCGGGATTGAGGAAAAACTGTTTTTT.

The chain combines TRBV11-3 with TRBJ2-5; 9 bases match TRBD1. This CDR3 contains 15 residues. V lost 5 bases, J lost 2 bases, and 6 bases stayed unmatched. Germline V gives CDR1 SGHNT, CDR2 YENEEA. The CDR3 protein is CASSLRTGAQETQYF. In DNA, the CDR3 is TGTGCCAGCAGCCTACGGACAGGGGCTCAAGAGACCCAGTACTTC.

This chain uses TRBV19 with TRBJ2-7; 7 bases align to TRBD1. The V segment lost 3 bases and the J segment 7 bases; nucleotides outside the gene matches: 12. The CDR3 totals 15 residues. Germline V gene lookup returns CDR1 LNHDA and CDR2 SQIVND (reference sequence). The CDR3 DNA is TGTGCCAGTAGTATCCAGACAGGGTTCAGAGGGGAGCAGTACTTC. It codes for CASSIQTGFRGEQYF.

CDR3 sequence reads: CAISGPKEREEETQYF. CDR3 nucleotide sequence: TGTGCCATCAGTGGGCCCAAGGAGCGGGAAGAAGAGACCCAGTACTTC. J is TRBJ2-5 and V is TRBV10-3, with 7 bases identical to TRBD2. The CDR3 covers 16 residues. Germline trimming cut 4 bases from V and 3 bases from J; bases unmatched to any gene: 11. The germline CDR1 and CDR2 sequences are ENHRY and SYGVKD.

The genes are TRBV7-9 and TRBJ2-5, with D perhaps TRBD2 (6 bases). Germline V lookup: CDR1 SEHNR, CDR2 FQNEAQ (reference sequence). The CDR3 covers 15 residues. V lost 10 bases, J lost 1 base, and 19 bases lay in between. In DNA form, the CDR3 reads TGTGCCAACAATTGGGTTTCTAGCGTCCAAGAGACCCAGTACTTC. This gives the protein CANNWVSSVQETQYF.

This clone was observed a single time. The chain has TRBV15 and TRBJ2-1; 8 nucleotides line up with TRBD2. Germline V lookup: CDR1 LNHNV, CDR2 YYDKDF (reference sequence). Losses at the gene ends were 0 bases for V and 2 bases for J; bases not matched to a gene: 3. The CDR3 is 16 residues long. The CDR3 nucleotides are TGTGCCACCAGCAGAGATGGCGGGAGGCCCTACAATGAGCAGTTCTTC. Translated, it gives CATSRDGGRPYNEQFF.

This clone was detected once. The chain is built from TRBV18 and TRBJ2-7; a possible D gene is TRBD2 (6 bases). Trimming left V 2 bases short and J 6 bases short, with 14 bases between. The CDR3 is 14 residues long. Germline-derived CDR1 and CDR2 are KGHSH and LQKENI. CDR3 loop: CASSPGSGVGEQYF. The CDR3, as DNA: TGTGCCAGCTCACCAGGTTCGGGGGTGGGCGAGCAGTACTTC. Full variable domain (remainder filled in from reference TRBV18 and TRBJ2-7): NAGVMQNPRHLVRRRGQEARLRCSPMKGHSHVYWYRQLPEEGLKFMVYLQKENIIDESGMPKERFSAEFPKEGPSILRIQQVVRGDSAAYFCASSPGSGVGEQYFGPGTRLTVT.

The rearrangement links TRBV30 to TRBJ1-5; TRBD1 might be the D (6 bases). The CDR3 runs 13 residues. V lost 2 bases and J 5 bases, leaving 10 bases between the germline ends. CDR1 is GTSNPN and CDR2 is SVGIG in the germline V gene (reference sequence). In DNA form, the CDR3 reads TGTGCCTGGAGTCTTTCAGGGGATCAGCCCCAGCATTTT. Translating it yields CAWSLSGDQPQHF.

The CDR3 is CASIGLQSSYEQYF. The CDR3 coding sequence is TGTGCCAGCATCGGACTCCAAAGCTCCTACGAGCAGTACTTC. The chain joins TRBV2 to TRBJ2-7, with D perhaps TRBD2 (5 bases). Trimming cost V 7 bases and J 0 bases, with 13 bases left between them. Germline-derived CDR1 and CDR2 are SNHLY and FYNNEI. The CDR3 contains 14 residues.

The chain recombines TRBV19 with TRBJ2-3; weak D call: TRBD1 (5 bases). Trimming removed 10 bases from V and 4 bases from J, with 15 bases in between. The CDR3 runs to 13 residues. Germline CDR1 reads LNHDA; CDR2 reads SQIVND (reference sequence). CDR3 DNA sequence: TGTGCCACCTCCATTAGGGGTGCAGATACGCAGTATTTT. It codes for CATSIRGADTQYF.